This TCR beta chain appears in the sequencing data of a study of blood T cell repertoires in COVID-19. Study summary: Acute-phase and convalescent COVID-19 samples originated in the United States, Italy and Spain. Sources were T cells, B-cell-depleted T cells, or PBMCs; the material itself was cDNA or gDNA.

Original data processing: By means of reference gene primer amplification, nucleated cell counts were estimated. Here immunoSEQ multiplex PCR was the method, and the copy in TCRdb shows in-frame clones only, minus some. Clonal size and the V and J genes are those of that table, whereas D and trimming came from the DNA. The sample lists 120,000 to 150,000 clones, roughly 90% occurring once. This TCR was recovered from a human donor in a cohort sampled during active COVID-19. Sample: peripheral blood.

This CDR3 reads CASSFQGPGSYNEQFF. CDR3 nucleotides: TGTGCCAGCAGCTTCCAGGGGCCCGGCTCCTACAATGAGCAGTTCTTC. The gene calls are TRBV7-2 and TRBJ2-1, with D maybe TRBD1 (6 bases). Germline CDR1 reads SGHTA; CDR2 reads FQGNSA. This CDR3 comprises 16 residues. V lost 3 bases, J lost 0 bases, and 12 bases lay in between. Combining the CDR3 with reference TRBV7-2 and TRBJ2-1 gives the whole variable domain GAGVSQSPSNKVTEKGKDVELRCDPISGHTALYWYRQSLGQGLEFLIYFQGNSAPDKSGLPSDRFSAERTGGSVSTLTIQRTQQEDSAVYLCASSFQGPGSYNEQFFGPGTRLTVL.